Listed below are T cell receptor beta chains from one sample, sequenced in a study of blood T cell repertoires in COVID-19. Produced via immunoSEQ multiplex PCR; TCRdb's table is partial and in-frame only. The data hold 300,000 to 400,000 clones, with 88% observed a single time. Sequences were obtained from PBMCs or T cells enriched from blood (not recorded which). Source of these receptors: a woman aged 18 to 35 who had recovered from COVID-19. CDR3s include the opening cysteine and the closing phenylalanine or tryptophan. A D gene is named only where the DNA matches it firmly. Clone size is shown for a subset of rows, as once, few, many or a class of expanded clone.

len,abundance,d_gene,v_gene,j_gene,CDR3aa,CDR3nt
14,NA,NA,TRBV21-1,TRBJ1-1,CASTIFGGQKKAFF,TGTGCCAGCACCATCTTTGGCGGACAGAAAAAAGCTTTCTTT
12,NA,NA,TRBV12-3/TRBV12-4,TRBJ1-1,CASSQAPGLAFF,TGTGCCAGCAGCCAGGCCCCAGGGTTGGCTTTCTTT
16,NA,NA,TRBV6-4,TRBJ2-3,CASSDHTSGGTDTQYF,TGTGCCAGCAGTGACCACACTAGTGGCGGCACAGATACGCAGTATTTT
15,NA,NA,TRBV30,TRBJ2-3,CAWSATGSSTDTQYF,TGTGCCTGGAGTGCGACAGGTTCTAGCACAGATACGCAGTATTTT
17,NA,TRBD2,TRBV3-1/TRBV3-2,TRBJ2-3,CASSQGSGGAGTDTQYF,TGTGCCAGCAGCCAAGGCAGCGGGGGGGCAGGTACAGATACGCAGTATTTT
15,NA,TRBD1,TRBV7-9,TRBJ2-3,CASSFTGTGKDTQYF,TGTGCCAGCAGCTTTACCGGGACAGGAAAAGATACGCAGTATTTT
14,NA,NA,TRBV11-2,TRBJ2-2,CASSLEADTGELFF,TGTGCCAGCAGCTTAGAGGCCGACACCGGGGAGCTGTTTTTT
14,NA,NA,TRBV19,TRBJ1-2,CASKEDHREGGYTF,TGTGCCAGTAAGGAGGACCATCGCGAAGGAGGCTACACCTTC
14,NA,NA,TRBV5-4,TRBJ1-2,CASSLSGLLYGYTF,TGTGCCAGCAGCTTGTCTGGACTACTCTATGGCTACACCTTC
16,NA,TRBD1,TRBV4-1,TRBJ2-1,CASSLLGQGAGDEQFF,TGCGCCAGCAGCCTCCTGGGACAGGGGGCAGGGGATGAGCAGTTCTTC
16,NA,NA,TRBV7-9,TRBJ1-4,CASSLGPAGINEKLFF,TGTGCCAGCAGCTTAGGCCCCGCGGGGATTAATGAAAAACTGTTTTTT
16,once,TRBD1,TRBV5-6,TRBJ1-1,CASSGNRDRGRVEAFF,TGTGCCAGCAGCGGAAACCGGGACAGGGGTCGGGTTGAAGCTTTCTTT
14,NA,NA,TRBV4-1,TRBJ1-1,CASSRTAGNTEAFF,TGCGCCAGCAGCCGGACAGCGGGAAACACTGAAGCTTTCTTT
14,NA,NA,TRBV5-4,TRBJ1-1,CASSLGQMNTEAFF,TGTGCCAGCAGTCTAGGACAGATGAACACTGAAGCTTTCTTT
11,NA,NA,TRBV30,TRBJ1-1,CAGGAAIEAFF,TGTGCCGGAGGTGCGGCCATTGAAGCTTTCTTT
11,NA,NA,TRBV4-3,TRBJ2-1,CASSLDNEQFF,TGCGCCAGCAGCTTAGACAATGAGCAGTTCTTC
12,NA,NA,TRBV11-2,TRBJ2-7,CASSLGGVEQYF,TGTGCCAGCAGCTTAGGGGGGGTCGAGCAGTACTTC
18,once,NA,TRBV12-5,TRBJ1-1,CASGLQILLRLPNTEAFF,TGTGCTAGTGGTTTGCAAATCCTTCTGAGACTCCCGAACACTGAAGCTTTCTTT